A single sample is the source of the 18 T cell receptor beta chains below, sequenced in a study of blood T cell repertoires in COVID-19. Clones were sequenced by immunoSEQ multiplex PCR, and TCRdb holds only the in-frame ones, with some missing. The repertoire holds approximately 130,000 clones, roughly 86% seen once, with 9.5% to 15% in the top ten. The sequencing sample was made of peripheral blood. All receptors derive from a human donor in a cohort sampled during active COVID-19.

The chain combines TRBV7-9 with TRBJ1-4, with D possibly TRBD1 on 5 matching bases. Germline loops: CDR1 SEHNR, CDR2 FQNEAQ (reference sequence). The CDR3 consists of 15 residues. V was clipped by 3 bases and J by 7 bases, with 15 bases between them. CDR3 residues: CASSLQGSIGEKLFF. CDR3 bases: TGTGCCAGCAGCTTGCAGGGCAGTATAGGTGAAAAACTGTTTTTT.

This clone was picked up a small number of times. The chain is built from TRBV7-9 and TRBJ1-4; D not certain. CDR1 is SEHNR and CDR2 is FQNEAQ in the germline V gene (reference sequence). V was trimmed by 1 base and J by 1 base, leaving 10 bases between them. This CDR3 contains 16 residues. The CDR3 here is CASSLVSGGTNEKLFF. CDR3 in DNA: TGTGCCAGCAGCTTAGTCTCCGGTGGAACTAATGAAAAACTGTTTTTT. The variable domain in full, completed from reference TRBV7-9 and TRBJ1-4, reads DTGVSQNPRHKITKRGQNVTFRCDPISEHNRLYWYRQTLGQGPEFLTYFQNEAQLEKSRLLSDRFSAERPKGSFSTLEIQRTEQGDSAMYLCASSLVSGGTNEKLFFGSGTQLSVL.

This clone was detected once. The chain has TRBV4-1 and TRBJ2-3, with TRBD2 matching 14 bases. Germline V gene lookup returns CDR1 MGHRA and CDR2 YSYEKL. This CDR3 contains 17 residues. V gave up 4 bases and J gave up 4 bases; unmatched junction bases: 7. The CDR3 DNA reads as TGCGCCAGCAGCCGAACCCAGACTAGCGGGGGGGCAGATACGCAGTATTTT. It is translated as CASSRTQTSGGADTQYF.

The chain combines TRBV25-1 with TRBJ1-1; 9 positions agree with TRBD1. From germline, CDR1 is MGHDK and CDR2 SYGVNS. V shed 2 bases and J 10 bases; nucleotides not matched to a gene: 11. The CDR3 totals 15 residues. CDR3 loop: CASSEPGQGSARAFF. As DNA, the CDR3 is TGTGCCAGCAGTGAACCGGGACAGGGATCCGCTCGAGCTTTCTTT.

This chain connects TRBV7-9 to TRBJ1-4; D gene unclear. V lost 1 base, J lost 10 bases, and 4 bases lay in between. From germline, CDR1 is SEHNR and CDR2 FQNEAQ (reference sequence). This CDR3 region has 11 residues. The CDR3 nucleotides are TGTGCCAGCAGCTTAGACGGAAAACTGTTTTTT. Protein: CASSLDGKLFF.

The chain recombines TRBV29-1 with TRBJ1-3; possible D gene TRBD1, 5 bases. The V end was cut by 0 bases, the J end by 0 bases, with 15 bases between. From germline, CDR1 is SQVTM and CDR2 ANQGSEA. This CDR3 spans 17 amino acids. CDR3 residues: CSVEDLGGRSSGNTIYF. The CDR3, as DNA: TGCAGCGTTGAAGATCTGGGGGGAAGAAGCTCTGGAAACACCATATATTTT.

CDR3 protein: CASSDPDLAGGPSGSYNEQFF. DNA of the CDR3: TGTGCCAGCAGCGACCCCGATCTAGCGGGGGGCCCGTCGGGCTCCTACAATGAGCAGTTCTTC. The chain links TRBV9 to TRBJ2-1; TRBD2 matches at 11 bases. Unmatched junction bases numbered 17, after V lost 3 bases and J lost 0 bases. The CDR3 length is 21 residues. Per germline, CDR1 SGDLS and CDR2 YYNGEE.

This rearrangement joins TRBV3-1 (or the pseudogene TRBV3-2) to TRBJ2-5, with a weak D call TRBD2 (5 bases). Germline V gene lookup returns CDR1 LGHDT and CDR2 YNNKEL (reference sequence). The V end was cut by 9 bases, the J end by 7 bases, with 18 bases between. The CDR3 has 13 residues. The CDR3 loop reads CARPTARVGTQYF. CDR3 coding DNA: TGTGCCAGGCCTACAGCGAGGGTCGGGACCCAGTACTTC.

The chain joins TRBV18 to TRBJ1-3; 12 nucleotides agree with TRBD1. This CDR3 has 17 residues. After removal of 2 bases from V and 1 base from J, the junction contained 3 bases not matched to a gene. Germline V gene data show CDR1 as KGHSH and CDR2 as LQKENI. The CDR3 region is CASSPGDRGLSGNTIYF. The DNA for the CDR3 is TGTGCCAGCTCACCAGGGGACAGGGGGCTATCTGGAAACACCATATATTTT.

The V call is TRBV19, the J call TRBJ1-5, with 8 bases identical to TRBD1. In germline, CDR1 is LNHDA, CDR2 SQIVND (reference sequence). Trimming cost V 5 bases and J 0 bases; bases outside gene matches: 9. The CDR3 contains 17 residues. CDR3: CASSLKTTGVSNQPQHF. The CDR3 coding sequence is TGTGCCAGTAGTTTGAAAACGACAGGGGTTAGCAATCAGCCCCAGCATTTT.

This chain uses TRBV30 with TRBJ2-5; 7 positions agree with TRBD1. V was pared by 1 base and J by 4 bases, with 9 bases of the junction left unmatched. Germline loops: CDR1 GTSNPN, CDR2 SVGIG (reference sequence). The CDR3 is 15 residues long. The CDR3 DNA follows: TGTGCCTGGAGTGAGATCGCCTCAGGGGGAGAGACCCAGTACTTC. Translated: CAWSEIASGGETQYF.

This clone was counted only a few times. The rearrangement joins TRBV6-5 to TRBJ2-4; 9 nucleotides match TRBD1. Germline CDR1 is MNHEY and CDR2 is SVGAGI. Trimming removed 6 bases from V and 2 bases from J; junction bases left unmatched: 5. The length of the CDR3 is 15 residues. The CDR3: CASSSQGAPKNIQYF. DNA for the CDR3: TGTGCCAGCAGCTCACAGGGGGCACCCAAAAACATTCAGTACTTC.

The chain has TRBV5-1 and TRBJ2-7, with D perhaps matching TRBD1 (6 bases). V was cut by 5 bases and J by 3 bases, with 12 bases left in between. CDR3 length: 13 residues. Germline values: CDR1 SGHRS, CDR2 YFSETQ. The CDR3 bases are TGCGCCAGCAGAATGCAGGGGAACTACGAGCAGTACTTC. Translating gives CASRMQGNYEQYF.

CDR3 loop: CATSITGGDFLAFF. CDR3 coding DNA: TGTGCCACCAGCATAACGGGGGGGGATTTTTTAGCTTTCTTT. The chain has TRBV15 and TRBJ1-1, with D perhaps matching TRBD1 (5 bases). V lost 4 bases and J 10 bases, leaving 19 bases between the germline ends. The V gene's germline CDR1 is LNHNV and CDR2 YYDKDF (reference sequence). This CDR3 is built from 14 residues.

This chain links TRBV2 with TRBJ2-2; 10 bases are a match to TRBD2. The CDR3 extends over 19 amino acids. V lost 4 bases to trimming and J lost 2 bases; unmatched junction nucleotides: 13. Germline V gene data show CDR1 as SNHLY and CDR2 as FYNNEI. As DNA, the CDR3 is TGTGCCAGCAGTGGGGCACTAGCGGGGAGGGATCGTAACACCGGGGAGCTGTTTTTT. Translation gives CASSGALAGRDRNTGELFF.

The rearrangement joins TRBV5-5 to TRBJ1-5, with 9 bases aligning to TRBD1. Germline CDR1 SGHKS, CDR2 YYEKEE (reference sequence). V gave up 4 bases and J gave up 6 bases; unmatched junction bases: 11. The CDR3 totals 16 residues. CDR3 DNA: TGTGCCAGCAGCGAAGAAGACAGGGGGAGCGGTCAGCCCCAGCATTTT. Protein product: CASSEEDRGSGQPQHF.

DNA for the CDR3: TGTGCCAGTAGTATAGCCGGCGGGGGCCTCCCCTACGAGCAGTACTTC. Translating it yields CASSIAGGGLPYEQYF. This chain uses TRBV19 with TRBJ2-7, with D maybe TRBD2 (7 bases). The germline V and J ends were trimmed by 1 base and 2 bases, with 15 bases remaining between them. The CDR3 spans 16 residues. Germline CDR1 and CDR2: LNHDA and SQIVND (reference sequence).

The rearrangement joins TRBV10-2 to TRBJ2-2, with TRBD1 matching over 10 bases. The CDR3 runs to 14 residues. The junction had 4 bases not matched to a gene; V was cut back by 6 bases and J by 6 bases. Germline CDR1 and CDR2: WSHSY and SAAADI. CDR3 sequence reads: CASSRDRGPGELFF. The CDR3 bases are TGCGCCAGCAGCCGGGACAGGGGTCCCGGGGAGCTGTTTTTT.